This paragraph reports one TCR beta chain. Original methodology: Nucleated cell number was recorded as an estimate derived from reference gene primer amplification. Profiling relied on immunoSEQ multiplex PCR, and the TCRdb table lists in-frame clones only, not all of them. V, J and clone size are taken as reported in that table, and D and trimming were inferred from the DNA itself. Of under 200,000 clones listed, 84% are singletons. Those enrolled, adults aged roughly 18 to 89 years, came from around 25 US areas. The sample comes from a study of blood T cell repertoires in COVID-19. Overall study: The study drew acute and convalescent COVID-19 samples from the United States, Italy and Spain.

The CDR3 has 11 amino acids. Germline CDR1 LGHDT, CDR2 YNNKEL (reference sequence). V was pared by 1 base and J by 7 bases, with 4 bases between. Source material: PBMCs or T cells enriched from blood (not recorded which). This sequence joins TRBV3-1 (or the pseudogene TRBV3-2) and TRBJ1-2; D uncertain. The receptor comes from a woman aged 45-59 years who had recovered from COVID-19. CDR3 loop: CASSQGRGYTF. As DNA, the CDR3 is TGTGCCAGCAGCCAAGGTCGTGGCTACACCTTC.